What follows are 32 T cell receptor beta chains derived from one specimen sequenced in a study of control samples from healthy donors and cancer patients. The method was immunoSEQ multiplex PCR; TCRdb's version includes in-frame clones alone and lacks a portion of them. The table lists 150,000 to 200,000 clones, approximately 94% of them singletons, with 1.4% in the top ten. Specimen: blood. These receptors all come from a man aged 25-45 years in good health.

The chain carries TRBV10-2 and TRBJ1-6; unclear D gene. This CDR3 contains 15 residues. CDR1 is WSHSY, CDR2 SAAADI, per germline. With 2 bases removed from V and 4 bases from J, the gap between germline ends came to 9 bases. The CDR3 here is CASSEARLYNSPLHF. The CDR3 coding sequence is TGCGCCAGCAGTGAGGCGCGCTTATATAATTCACCCCTCCACTTT.

The chain is built from TRBV7-2 and TRBJ2-7; D not certain. The CDR3 is 12 residues long. Germline V gene data show CDR1 as SGHTA and CDR2 as FQGNSA. V was pared by 5 bases and J by 4 bases, with 9 bases between. CDR3 bases: TGTGCCAGCAGCGAGCTGAGGTACGAGCAGTACTTC. It encodes CASSELRYEQYF.

The chain links TRBV12-3 or TRBV12-4 to TRBJ2-5; D tentatively reads TRBD1 or TRBD2 (5 bases each). This CDR3 is 12 amino acids long. Trimming pared 3 bases from V and 4 bases from J, leaving 6 bases between. The CDR3 is CASSFGGETQYF. CDR3 coding DNA: TGTGCCAGCAGTTTTGGGGGAGAGACCCAGTACTTC.

The CDR3 DNA sequence: TGTGCCTGGAGTGTGTTCCGAGCGGGAAGTCGAGAGACCCAGTACTTC. This sequence encodes CAWSVFRAGSRETQYF. The rearrangement joins TRBV30 to TRBJ2-5; 7 bases align to TRBD2. The CDR3 length is 16 residues. The V segment lost 0 bases and the J segment 4 bases; nucleotides outside the gene matches: 11. Germline V gives CDR1 GTSNPN, CDR2 SVGIG (reference sequence).

As concerns this clone: The sample has other DNA sequences that encode this CDR3 too. The chain employs TRBV5-1 and TRBJ1-1; unclear D gene. CDR3 length equals 13 residues. The ends were cut back, 0 bases at V and 4 bases at J, with 7 bases in the middle. Germline CDR1 is SGHRS and CDR2 is YFSETQ. CDR3 loop: CASSLEGSTEAFF. For the CDR3, the DNA is TGCGCCAGCAGCTTGGAAGGGAGCACTGAAGCTTTCTTT. The variable domain in full, with the rest retrieved from reference TRBV5-1 and TRBJ1-1, is KAGVTQTPRYLIKTRGQQVTLSCSPISGHRSVSWYQQTPGQGLQFLFEYFSETQRNKGNFPGRFSGRQFSNSRSEMNVSTLELGDSALYLCASSLEGSTEAFFGQGTRLTVV.

CDR3 residues: CASSRQGPLGTGELFF. The CDR3 bases are TGTGCCAGTAGTCGACAGGGGCCCCTGGGTACCGGGGAGCTGTTTTTT. V is TRBV19 and J is TRBJ2-2; the match to TRBD1 covers 8 bases. Germline V gene lookup returns CDR1 LNHDA and CDR2 SQIVND (reference sequence). V gave up 5 bases and J gave up 5 bases; unmatched junction bases: 10. CDR3 length: 16 residues.

The chain is built from TRBV6-5 and TRBJ1-2, with a possible D match to TRBD1 (5 bases). This CDR3 comprises 14 residues. Between the trimmed V and J ends, which lost 6 bases and 2 bases, there was a span of 13 bases. The germline CDR1 and CDR2 sequences are MNHEY and SVGAGI. CDR3 in DNA: TGTGCCAGCAGATTAGCCCGGGGGAACTATGGCTACACCTTC. Encoded protein: CASRLARGNYGYTF.

The chain couples TRBV27 to TRBJ2-1; D perhaps matches TRBD2 (6 bases). Germline CDR1 MNHEY, CDR2 SMNVEV (reference sequence). This CDR3 spans 18 amino acids. Trimming took off 0 bases at V and 3 bases at J, with 18 bases between the two ends. CDR3 loop: CASSLSGGAIWGYNEQFF. In DNA form, the CDR3 reads TGTGCCAGCAGTTTATCGGGCGGGGCGATCTGGGGCTACAATGAGCAGTTCTTC.

This chain joins TRBV5-6 and TRBJ1-2; 10 bases map to TRBD1. The CDR3 spans 16 residues. V trimming: 4 bases; J trimming: 6 bases; junction bases outside the gene matches: 12. Germline CDR1 SGHDT, CDR2 YYEEEE. The CDR3 nucleotides are TGTGCCAGCAGCCCGGAAAGACAGGGGGCGAGGAATGGCTACACCTTC. Translated, it gives CASSPERQGARNGYTF.

The chain combines TRBV2 with TRBJ1-4, with TRBD1 matching over 7 bases. Germline CDR1 SNHLY, CDR2 FYNNEI. J lost 7 bases, V lost 6 bases, and 14 bases had no gene match. The CDR3 consists of 16 residues. The CDR3 DNA reads as TGTGCCAGCAGCGCCCGGGACAGCCCACCCAGTGAAAAACTGTTTTTT. Translated: CASSARDSPPSEKLFF. The whole variable domain, remainder taken from reference TRBV2 and TRBJ1-4, is EPEVTQTPSHQVTQMGQEVILRCVPISNHLYFYWYRQILGQKVEFLVSFYNNEISEKSEIFDDQFSVERPDGSNFTLKIRSTKLEDSAMYFCASSARDSPPSEKLFFGSGTQLSVL.

This chain uses TRBV30 with TRBJ2-1; D uncertain. V lost 0 bases to trimming and J lost 5 bases, with 8 bases between them. Germline V gene sequence: CDR1 GTSNPN, CDR2 SVGIG (reference sequence). The CDR3 is made up of 13 amino acids. CDR3 sequence (DNA): TGTGCCTGGAGTGTACGAAGAAACAATGAGCAGTTCTTC. Residues: CAWSVRRNNEQFF.

The gene calls are TRBV6-4 and TRBJ2-4; 9 bases fit TRBD2. The junction had 5 bases not matched to a gene; V was cut back by 0 bases and J by 2 bases. Germline V gives CDR1 MRHNA, CDR2 SNTAGT. The CDR3 contains 17 residues. Written as DNA, the CDR3 is TGTGCCAGCAGTGACTCTACAAGCGGGGGGTCCAAAAACATTCAGTACTTC. Its translation is CASSDSTSGGSKNIQYF.

The table lists this clone with a few counts. The CDR3 nucleotides are TGTGCCACCCTAGGGACAGGAACCTACGAGCAGTACTTC. Protein: CATLGTGTYEQYF. The V call is TRBV28, the J call TRBJ2-7, with 8 bases that match TRBD1. V was pared by 10 bases and J by 2 bases, with 7 bases of the junction left unmatched. The CDR3 sequence is 13 residues long. Germline CDR1 MDHEN, CDR2 SYDVKM.

The genes are TRBV5-1 and TRBJ1-1; no firm D call. With 0 bases removed from V and 0 bases from J, the gap between germline ends came to 6 bases. Germline loops: CDR1 SGHRS, CDR2 YFSETQ. The CDR3 loop spans 14 amino acids. The CDR3 DNA reads as TGCGCCAGCAGCTTGGAAAGGGTGAACACTGAAGCTTTCTTT. Translating it yields CASSLERVNTEAFF.

The chain is built from TRBV11-3 and TRBJ1-1; the D is unclear. CDR1 SGHNT and CDR2 YENEEA come from the germline V gene. Between the trimmed V and J ends, which lost 5 bases and 1 base, there was a span of 8 bases. The CDR3 covers 13 residues. This chain's CDR3 is CASSPEGNTEAFF. The CDR3 coding sequence is TGTGCCAGCAGCCCGGAGGGGAACACTGAAGCTTTCTTT.

The chain links TRBV28 to TRBJ2-7, with D maybe TRBD2 (6 bases). Trimming removed 1 base at V and 9 bases at J, with 22 bases between. CDR1 is MDHEN, CDR2 SYDVKM, per germline. The CDR3 consists of 16 residues. The CDR3 coding sequence is TGTGCCAGCAGTTTATACCACGTGCCCTCGGGGGAATGGCAGTACTTC. As protein: CASSLYHVPSGEWQYF.

The chain combines TRBV7-8 with TRBJ1-4; TRBD1 matches 11 bases. Trimming took 0 bases from V and 7 from J; bases not matched to a gene: 1. The germline gives CDR1 SGHVS, CDR2 FQNEAQ. This CDR3 spans 15 amino acids. CDR3 coding DNA: TGTGCCAGCAGCTTAGCCGGGACAGGGGGTGAAAAACTGTTTTTT. This encodes CASSLAGTGGEKLFF. The entire variable domain, with the rest obtained from reference TRBV7-8 and TRBJ1-4, is as follows: GAGVSQSPRYKVAKRGQDVALRCDPISGHVSLFWYQQALGQGPEFLTYFQNEAQLDKSGLPSDRFFAERPEGSVSTLKIQRTQQEDSAVYLCASSLAGTGGEKLFFGSGTQLSVL.

The rearrangement uses TRBV4-3 and TRBJ1-1; no definite D call. Trimming cost V 4 bases and J 0 bases, with 9 bases left between them. This CDR3 region has 14 residues. The V gene's germline CDR1 is LGHNA and CDR2 YSLEER. The CDR3 DNA is TGCGCCAGCAGCCTAAACTATCTGAACACTGAAGCTTTCTTT. Residues: CASSLNYLNTEAFF.

This chain joins TRBV7-7 and TRBJ2-7; a weak D match, TRBD2 (6 bases). CDR1 and CDR2 from the germline V gene are SSHAT and FNYEAQ (reference sequence). This CDR3 has 16 amino acids. V lost 5 bases to trimming and J lost 0 bases, with 17 bases between them. In DNA, the CDR3 is TGTGCCAGCAGCCCCGGAGGGACCGTAAGCTCCTACGAGCAGTACTTC. It encodes CASSPGGTVSSYEQYF.

In its sample, this clone was seen once. The rearrangement links TRBV15 to TRBJ1-2, with D possibly TRBD1 on 5 matching bases. This CDR3 is built from 16 residues. V was pared by 0 bases and J by 4 bases, with 15 bases between. In germline, CDR1 is LNHNV, CDR2 YYDKDF (reference sequence). The CDR3 sequence: CATSRDPDSILYGYTF. The CDR3 DNA reads TGTGCCACCAGCAGAGATCCCGACAGCATCCTCTATGGCTACACCTTC.

The chain links TRBV28 to TRBJ1-6; no definite D call. The germline V and J ends were trimmed by 4 bases and 10 bases, with 8 bases remaining between them. The CDR3 runs to 12 residues. In germline, CDR1 is MDHEN, CDR2 SYDVKM. Here the CDR3 reads CASSSTGSPLHF. CDR3 bases: TGTGCCAGCAGTTCAACGGGGTCACCCCTCCACTTT.

The CDR3 DNA sequence: TGTGCCAGCAGCTTAGGTCTAGCGGCGTACAATGAGCAGTTCTTC. It is translated as CASSLGLAAYNEQFF. This chain uses TRBV7-2 with TRBJ2-1; TRBD2 matches 7 bases. The CDR3 totals 15 residues. Germline loops: CDR1 SGHTA, CDR2 FQGNSA. With V trimmed by 1 base and J by 4 bases, 4 bases remained unmatched.

This chain links TRBV6-1 with TRBJ1-3; 7 positions match TRBD1. Germline CDR1 and CDR2: MNHNS and SASEGT. The CDR3 totals 17 residues. V lost 0 bases to trimming and J lost 2 bases; unmatched junction nucleotides: 7. In nucleotides, the CDR3 is TGTGCCAGCAGTGAAGCGCTTCTCAGGGGGGCTGGAAACACCATATATTTT. Translation: CASSEALLRGAGNTIYF.

The V call is TRBV7-2, the J call TRBJ2-6; a possible D gene is TRBD2 (7 bases). V dropped 3 bases and J dropped 4 bases, with 16 bases sitting between them. CDR3 size: 17 residues. The germline V gene encodes CDR1 SGHTA and CDR2 FQGNSA. CDR3 loop: CASSLLLGGLGANVLTF. The CDR3, as DNA: TGTGCCAGCAGCTTGCTGCTGGGGGGGCTCGGGGCCAACGTCCTGACTTTC.

This chain joins TRBV3-1 (or the pseudogene TRBV3-2) and TRBJ1-6; D gene ambiguous. Trimming took 0 bases from V and 5 from J, leaving 11 bases between them. Germline lookup yields CDR1 LGHDT and CDR2 YNNKEL (reference sequence). The length of the CDR3 is 16 residues. CDR3 sequence reads: CASSQEWGGNNSPLHF. For the CDR3, the DNA is TGTGCCAGCAGCCAAGAGTGGGGAGGGAATAATTCACCCCTCCACTTT.

CDR3 bases: TGTGCCAGCTCACCTGGTCAGGCCCATTCCTACGAGCAGTACTTC. It yields the protein CASSPGQAHSYEQYF. The chain employs TRBV18 and TRBJ2-7, with D uncertain. Trimming removed 3 bases from V and 1 base from J, with 13 bases in between. Germline V gives CDR1 KGHSH, CDR2 LQKENI. The CDR3 totals 15 residues. Together with reference TRBV18 and TRBJ2-7, the CDR3 gives the full variable domain: NAGVMQNPRHLVRRRGQEARLRCSPMKGHSHVYWYRQLPEEGLKFMVYLQKENIIDESGMPKERFSAEFPKEGPSILRIQQVVRGDSAAYFCASSPGQAHSYEQYFGPGTRLTVT.

The rearrangement uses TRBV5-1 and TRBJ2-3, with D possibly being TRBD2 (7 bases). Per germline, CDR1 SGHRS and CDR2 YFSETQ. Trimming cost V 3 bases and J 3 bases, with 17 bases left between them. There are 16 residues in the CDR3. The CDR3 loop is CASSYTLGGRTDTQYF. DNA for the CDR3: TGCGCCAGCAGCTACACCTTGGGGGGGCGGACAGATACGCAGTATTTT.

This chain links TRBV18 with TRBJ1-1, with 7 positions matching TRBD1. V gave up 4 bases and J gave up 5 bases; unmatched junction bases: 4. This CDR3 is built from 13 residues. The germline V gene encodes CDR1 KGHSH and CDR2 LQKENI. The CDR3 DNA reads as TGTGCCAGCTCACAATCGGACAGGACTGAAGCTTTCTTT. Translated, it gives CASSQSDRTEAFF.

The V gene is TRBV28, the J gene TRBJ2-7; D may be TRBD1 or TRBD2 (5 bases each). Germline-derived CDR1 and CDR2 are MDHEN and SYDVKM. The CDR3 has 11 residues. V was cut by 3 bases and J by 12 bases, with 12 bases left in between. The CDR3: CASSFGTAGYF. CDR3 DNA sequence: TGTGCCAGCAGTTTCGGGACCGCGGGGTACTTC.

V and J are TRBV30 and TRBJ1-6, with D maybe TRBD1 (5 bases). The CDR3 is 11 amino acids. Deletions cut 0 bases from V and 12 bases from J, with 6 bases between. In germline, CDR1 is GTSNPN, CDR2 SVGIG (reference sequence). The CDR3 DNA reads as TGTGCCTGGAGTGTGGGGGTACCCCTCCACTTT. As protein: CAWSVGVPLHF.

The table lists this clone with a count of one. V is TRBV9 and J is TRBJ1-2, with D perhaps TRBD1 (5 bases). The germline CDR1 and CDR2 sequences are SGDLS and YYNGEE. The CDR3 runs 16 residues. V lost 3 bases and J lost 1, with 16 bases in between. The chain's CDR3 is CASSDDRYDINYGYTF. CDR3 DNA: TGTGCCAGCAGCGACGACAGATACGATATTAACTATGGCTACACCTTC.

The J gene is TRBJ1-3, the V gene TRBV6-5, with D tentatively TRBD1 (6 bases). Trimming removed 6 bases from V and 0 bases from J, with 12 bases in between. Germline-derived CDR1 and CDR2 are MNHEY and SVGAGI. The CDR3 is 15 residues long. CDR3 in DNA: TGTGCCAGCAGACCCGGACAGCTCTCTGGAAACACCATATATTTT. This gives the protein CASRPGQLSGNTIYF.